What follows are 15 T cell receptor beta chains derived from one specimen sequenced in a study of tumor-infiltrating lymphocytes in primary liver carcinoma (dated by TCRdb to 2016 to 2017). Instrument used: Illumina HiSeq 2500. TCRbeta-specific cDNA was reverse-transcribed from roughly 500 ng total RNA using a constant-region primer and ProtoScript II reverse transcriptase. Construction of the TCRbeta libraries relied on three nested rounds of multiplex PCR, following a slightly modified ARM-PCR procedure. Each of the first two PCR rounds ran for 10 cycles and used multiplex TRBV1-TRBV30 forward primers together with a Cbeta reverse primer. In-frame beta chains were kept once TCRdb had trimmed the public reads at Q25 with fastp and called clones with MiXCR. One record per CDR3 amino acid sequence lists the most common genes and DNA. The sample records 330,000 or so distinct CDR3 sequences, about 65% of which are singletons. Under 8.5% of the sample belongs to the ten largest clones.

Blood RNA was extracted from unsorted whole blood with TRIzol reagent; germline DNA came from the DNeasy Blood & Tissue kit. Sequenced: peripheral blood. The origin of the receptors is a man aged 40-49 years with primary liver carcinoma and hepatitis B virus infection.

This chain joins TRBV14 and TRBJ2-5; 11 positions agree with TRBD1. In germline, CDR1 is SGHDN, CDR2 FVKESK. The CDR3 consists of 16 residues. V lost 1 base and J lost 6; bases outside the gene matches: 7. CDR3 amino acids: CASSQVTGTGGKTQYF. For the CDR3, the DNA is TGTGCCAGCAGCCAAGTAACCGGGACAGGGGGGAAGACCCAGTACTTC.

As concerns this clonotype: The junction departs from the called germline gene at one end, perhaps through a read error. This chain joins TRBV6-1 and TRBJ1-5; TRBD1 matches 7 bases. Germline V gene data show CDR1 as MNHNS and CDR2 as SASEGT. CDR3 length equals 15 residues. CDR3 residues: CAGSEVGQQNQPQHF. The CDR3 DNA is TGTGCCGGCAGTGAGGTGGGACAGCAAAATCAGCCCCAGCATTTT.

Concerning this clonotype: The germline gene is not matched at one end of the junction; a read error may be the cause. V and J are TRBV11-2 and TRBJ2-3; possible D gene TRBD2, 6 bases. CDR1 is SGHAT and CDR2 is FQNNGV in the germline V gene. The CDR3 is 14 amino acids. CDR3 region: CASSLEPGSATQFF. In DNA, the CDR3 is TGTGCCAGCAGCTTAGAGCCCGGGAGCGCTACGCAGTTTTTT.

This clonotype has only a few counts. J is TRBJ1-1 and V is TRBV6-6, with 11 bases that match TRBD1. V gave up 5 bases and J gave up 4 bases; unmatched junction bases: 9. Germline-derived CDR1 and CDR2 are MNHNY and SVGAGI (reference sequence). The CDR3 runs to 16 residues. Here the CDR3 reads CASSPGQGARGTEAFF. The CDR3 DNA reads TGTGCCAGCAGTCCTGGACAGGGGGCACGGGGCACTGAAGCTTTCTTT.

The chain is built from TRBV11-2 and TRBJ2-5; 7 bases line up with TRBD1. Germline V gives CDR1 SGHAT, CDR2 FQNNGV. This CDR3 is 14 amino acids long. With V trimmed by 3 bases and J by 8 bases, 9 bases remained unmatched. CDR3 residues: CASSFHDRGHTQYF. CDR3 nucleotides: TGTGCCAGCAGCTTCCACGATAGGGGGCATACCCAGTACTTC.

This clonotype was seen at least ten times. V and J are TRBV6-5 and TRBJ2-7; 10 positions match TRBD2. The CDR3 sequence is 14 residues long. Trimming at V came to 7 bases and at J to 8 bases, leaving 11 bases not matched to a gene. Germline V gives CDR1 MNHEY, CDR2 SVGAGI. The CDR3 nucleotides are TGTGCCAGCAATACTGAGCGGGAGGGCCGCAAGCAGTACTTC. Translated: CASNTEREGRKQYF.

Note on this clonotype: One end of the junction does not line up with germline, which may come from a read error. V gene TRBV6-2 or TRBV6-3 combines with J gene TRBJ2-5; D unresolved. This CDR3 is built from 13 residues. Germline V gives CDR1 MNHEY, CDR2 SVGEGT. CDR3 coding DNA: TGTGCCAGCTGTTGGAACAACCAAGAGACACAGTACTTC. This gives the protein CASCWNNQETQYF.

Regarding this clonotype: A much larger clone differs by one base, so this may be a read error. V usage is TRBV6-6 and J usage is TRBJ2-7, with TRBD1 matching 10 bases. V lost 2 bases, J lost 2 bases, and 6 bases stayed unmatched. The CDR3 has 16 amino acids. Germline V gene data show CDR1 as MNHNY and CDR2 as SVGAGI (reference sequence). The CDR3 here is CASSYTWDRGPYEQYF. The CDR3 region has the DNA TGTGCCAGCAGTTACACCTGGGACAGGGGACCCTACGAGCAGTACTTC.

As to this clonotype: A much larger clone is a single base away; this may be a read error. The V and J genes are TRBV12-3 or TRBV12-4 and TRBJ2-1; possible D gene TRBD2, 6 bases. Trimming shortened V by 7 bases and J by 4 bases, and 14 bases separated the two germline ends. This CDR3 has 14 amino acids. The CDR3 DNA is TGTGCCAGCACGAGTGGCGGGGTATACAATGAGCAGTTCTTC. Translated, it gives CASTSGGVYNEQFF.

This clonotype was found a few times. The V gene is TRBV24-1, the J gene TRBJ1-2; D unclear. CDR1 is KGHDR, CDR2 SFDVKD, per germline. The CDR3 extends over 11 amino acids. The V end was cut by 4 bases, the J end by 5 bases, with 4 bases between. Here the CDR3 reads CATSDGYGYTF. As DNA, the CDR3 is TGTGCCACCAGTGACGGGTATGGCTACACCTTC.

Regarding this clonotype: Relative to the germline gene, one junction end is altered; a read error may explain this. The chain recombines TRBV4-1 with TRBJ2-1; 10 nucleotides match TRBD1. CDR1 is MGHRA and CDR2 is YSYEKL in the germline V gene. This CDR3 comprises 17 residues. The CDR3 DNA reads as TGCGCCAGCAGCCAAGCTCGGGACAGGGGAACTTACAATGAGCAGTTCTTT. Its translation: CASSQARDRGTYNEQFF.

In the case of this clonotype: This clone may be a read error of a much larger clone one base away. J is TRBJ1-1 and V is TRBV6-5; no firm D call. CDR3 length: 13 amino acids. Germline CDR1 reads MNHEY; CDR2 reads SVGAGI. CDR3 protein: CASSYWLNTEALF. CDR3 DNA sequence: TGTGCCAGCAGTTACTGGTTGAACACTGAAGCTCTCTTT.

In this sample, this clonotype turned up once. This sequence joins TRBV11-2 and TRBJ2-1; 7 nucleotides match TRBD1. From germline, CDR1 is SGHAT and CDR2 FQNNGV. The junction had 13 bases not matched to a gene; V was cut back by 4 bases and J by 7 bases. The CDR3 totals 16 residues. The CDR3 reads CASSSNEGTEPNEQFF. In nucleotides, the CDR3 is TGTGCCAGCAGCTCCAACGAAGGGACAGAGCCGAATGAGCAGTTCTTC.

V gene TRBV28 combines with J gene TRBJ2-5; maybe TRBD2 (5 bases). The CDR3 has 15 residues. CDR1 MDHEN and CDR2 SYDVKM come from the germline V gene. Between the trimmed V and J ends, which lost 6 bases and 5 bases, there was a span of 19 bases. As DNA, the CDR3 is TGTGCCAGCAGGCCCCGAAGAGGGTTCACGGAGACCCAGTACTTC. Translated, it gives CASRPRRGFTETQYF.

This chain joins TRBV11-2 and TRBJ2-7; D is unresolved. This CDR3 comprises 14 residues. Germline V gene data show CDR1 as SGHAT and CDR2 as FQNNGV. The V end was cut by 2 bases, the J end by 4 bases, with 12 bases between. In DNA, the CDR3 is TGTGCCAGCAGCTTAACCGTGAGCTCTTACGAGCAGTACTTC. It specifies CASSLTVSSYEQYF.